This is a list of T cell receptor beta chains from one sample in a study of cytomegalovirus exposure and HLA in healthy donors. Produced via immunoSEQ multiplex PCR; TCRdb's table is partial and in-frame only. The table lists approximately 75,000 clones, roughly 74% of them singletons. The sample comprised PBMCs. The receptors were sampled from a woman aged 55-69 years in good health and CMV-seropositive. Both conserved end residues are part of each CDR3. The D gene is left open where the match is weak. Not every row has a clone size; where given, it reads once, few, many or a size class.

d_call clone_size j_call v_call cdr3_nt cdr3_aa
TRBD1 NA TRBJ1-5 TRBV6-1 TGTGCCAGCAGTGCAGCGACAGGGTACAATCAGCCCCAGCATTTT CASSAATGYNQPQHF
NA NA TRBJ2-3 TRBV29-1 TGCAGCGTTGAAGATGTAGACAGGAGGCAGGGTACGCAGTATTTT CSVEDVDRRQGTQYF
TRBD1 once TRBJ1-1 TRBV11-2 TGTGCCAGCAGCTCCGTCCGACAGGGCCTGAACACTGAAGCTTTCTTT CASSSVRQGLNTEAFF
TRBD1 NA TRBJ2-5 TRBV15 TGTGCCACCAGCCCTCGGACAGGGGTAGAGACCCAGTACTTC CATSPRTGVETQYF
TRBD1 NA TRBJ1-6 TRBV28 TGTGCCAGCAGTATCGGACAGGACAATTCACCCCTCCACTTT CASSIGQDNSPLHF
NA few TRBJ1-1 TRBV6-6 TGTGCCGCTAAATGGGGCCAAAACACTGAAGCTTTCTTT CAAKWGQNTEAFF
NA NA TRBJ1-6 TRBV10-3 TGTGCCATCAGTACGGACAGTATTGATTCACCCCTCCACTTT CAISTDSIDSPLHF
TRBD2 few TRBJ2-7 TRBV10-1 TGCGCCAGCAGTGAAGGTAGCGGGACCTTTCGGGAGCAGTACTTC CASSEGSGTFREQYF
TRBD2 NA TRBJ2-2 TRBV11-2 TGTGCCAGCAGCTCTGGGGGGGTCGGGGAGCTGTTTTTT CASSSGGVGELFF
NA NA TRBJ1-4 TRBV18 TGTGCCAGCAGCCGACAGTCAACTAATGAAAAACTGTTTTTT CASSRQSTNEKLFF
TRBD1 few TRBJ1-2 TRBV6-5 TGTGCCAGCAGTCGTAAGCCGGGACAGGGTAGGAGCTACACCTTC CASSRKPGQGRSYTF
TRBD1 NA TRBJ1-5 TRBV2 TGTGCCAGCAGCGAAGGACAGGGGGCCCAGCCCCAGCATTTT CASSEGQGAQPQHF
TRBD1 NA TRBJ2-3 TRBV5-4 TGTGCCAGCAGCGGAGACAGGGGGCGGGGGGCCACAGATACGCAGTATTTT CASSGDRGRGATDTQYF
TRBD1 NA TRBJ2-1 TRBV5-1 TGCGCCAGCAGCTCGGGACAGGGGAGCACTGAGCAGTTCTTC CASSSGQGSTEQFF
TRBD1 NA TRBJ1-5 TRBV5-1 TGCGCCAGCAGCTTAGAGCCGGGACAGCGAAACAGGGATCAGCCCCAGCATTTT CASSLEPGQRNRDQPQHF
TRBD1 NA TRBJ2-2 TRBV7-9 TGTGCCAGCAGCGCACAGGGACAGGGCTCTCCCGGGGAGCTGTTTTTT CASSAQGQGSPGELFF
NA NA TRBJ2-3 TRBV6-1 TGTGCCAGCAGTGAAGGGGGCTCGGCAGATACGCAGTATTTT CASSEGGSADTQYF
TRBD2 NA TRBJ2-7 TRBV6-1 TGTGCCAGCAGTGAGGGACTAGCCTCCTACGAGCAGTACTTC CASSEGLASYEQYF
TRBD1 NA TRBJ2-7 TRBV2 TGTGCCAGCCAACAGGGGTACGAGCAGTACTTC CASQQGYEQYF
TRBD1 few TRBJ2-6 TRBV7-3 TGTGCCAGCAGCCCTCTGGACAGGGGGCTAGCTGGGGCCAACGTCCTGACTTTC CASSPLDRGLAGANVLTF
NA few TRBJ1-2 TRBV5-4 TGTGCCAGCAGCCGATACAGGGACCACTATGGCTACACCTTC CASSRYRDHYGYTF
NA once TRBJ1-5 TRBV7-9 TGTGCCAGCAGCTCCCCCGGGAGGGGGAAGCCCCAGCATTTT CASSSPGRGKPQHF
TRBD1 once TRBJ1-6 TRBV9 TGTGCCAGCAGCCTTGGGACAGGGGGTAATTCACCCCTCCACTTT CASSLGTGGNSPLHF
TRBD1 NA TRBJ2-3 TRBV7-9 TGTGCCAGCAGCCGACGTCCGGGACAGGGTAGCACAGATACGCAGTATTTT CASSRRPGQGSTDTQYF
NA NA TRBJ1-6 TRBV15 TGTGCCACCAGCAGAGAGGCCTCACCCCTCCACTTT CATSREASPLHF
TRBD1 NA TRBJ1-1 TRBV19 TGTGCCAGTAGTATAAGGGGACAGGGGATCTTGGGTGAAGCTTTCTTT CASSIRGQGILGEAFF
TRBD2 NA TRBJ2-5 TRBV30 TGTGCCCGCCCCGCCCCTCTAGCGGGAGGCCAAGAGACCCAGTACTTC CARPAPLAGGQETQYF
NA NA TRBJ2-1 TRBV9 TGTGCCAGCAGCCCCCTCGCCTACAATGAGCAGTTCTTC CASSPLAYNEQFF
TRBD2 once TRBJ2-1 TRBV11-1 TGTGCCAGCAGCTTCGGCCTAGCGGTGTACAATGAGCAGTTCTTC CASSFGLAVYNEQFF
NA NA TRBJ1-3 TRBV6-1 TGTGCCAGCAGTACCCAGGTCTCTGGAAACACCATATATTTT CASSTQVSGNTIYF
NA NA TRBJ2-5 TRBV9 TGTGCCAGCAGCGTAGGCGGTGGGTTCCAAGAGACCCAGTACTTC CASSVGGGFQETQYF
TRBD2 NA TRBJ2-3 TRBV29-1 TGCAGCGTTGAAGATCTGCTCGCAGCGGGAGGGTCAGATACGCAGTATTTT CSVEDLLAAGGSDTQYF
NA NA TRBJ1-4 TRBV5-5 TGTGCCAGCAGCTGGGGGGGGGCGCGGACTAATGAAAAACTGTTTTTT CASSWGGARTNEKLFF
NA NA TRBJ2-1 TRBV30 TGTGCCTGGAGTATTAGGGGAAGTAGGGTGGGGTCCTACAATGAGCAGTTCTTC CAWSIRGSRVGSYNEQFF
NA NA TRBJ1-2 TRBV4-1 TGCGCCAGCAGCCCCGGACAGAATCCGGGGTATGGCTACACCTTC CASSPGQNPGYGYTF
NA NA TRBJ2-7 TRBV6-6 TGTGCCAGCAGTTACTCCGGTAGCAGAAGCTCCTACGAGCAGTACTTC CASSYSGSRSSYEQYF
TRBD1 NA TRBJ1-4 TRBV10-2 TGCGCCAGCAGTGCCCCGGACAGGGGGAATGAAAAACTGTTTTTT CASSAPDRGNEKLFF
NA once TRBJ2-7 TRBV5-1 TGCGCCAGCAGCTTGACAGGGTCCTACGAGCAGTACTTC CASSLTGSYEQYF
NA NA TRBJ2-5 TRBV6-1 TGTGCCAGCAGTGAAGCTCGAAGCAGGGCGACCTTTAGTCGCTCCAGGGAGACCCAGTACTTC CASSEARSRATFSRSRETQYF
TRBD2 once TRBJ2-5 TRBV6-1 TGTGCCAGCAGGGCTATAGCGGGAGGGAAGACCCAGTACTTC CASRAIAGGKTQYF
NA NA TRBJ2-7 TRBV20-1 TGCAGTGCTAGGGCCTTAAGAGAGCAGTACTTC CSARALREQYF
NA NA TRBJ2-2 TRBV5-4 TGTGCCAGCAGCCTAACTACGAACACCGGGGAGCTGTTTTTT CASSLTTNTGELFF
TRBD2 NA TRBJ2-3 TRBV7-3 TGTGCCAGCAGCTTATGGAGCGGGGGGGGAACAGATACGCAGTATTTT CASSLWSGGGTDTQYF
TRBD1 NA TRBJ1-2 TRBV9 TGTGCCAGCAGCCCGAGAACAGGGGTCTATGGCTACACCTTC CASSPRTGVYGYTF
NA few TRBJ1-1 TRBV4-2 TGTGCCAGCAGCGGATTTAGCTACACTGAAGCTTTCTTT CASSGFSYTEAFF